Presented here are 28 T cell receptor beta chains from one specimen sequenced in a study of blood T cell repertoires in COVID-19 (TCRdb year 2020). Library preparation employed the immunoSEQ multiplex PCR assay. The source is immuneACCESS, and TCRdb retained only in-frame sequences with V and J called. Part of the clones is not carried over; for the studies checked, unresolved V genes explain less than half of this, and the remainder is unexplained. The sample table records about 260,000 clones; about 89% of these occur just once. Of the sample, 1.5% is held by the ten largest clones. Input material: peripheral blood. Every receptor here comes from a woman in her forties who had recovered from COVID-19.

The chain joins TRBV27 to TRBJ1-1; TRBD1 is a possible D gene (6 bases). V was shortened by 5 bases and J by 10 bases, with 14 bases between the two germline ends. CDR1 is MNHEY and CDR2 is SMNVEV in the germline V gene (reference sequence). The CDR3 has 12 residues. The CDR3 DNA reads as TGTGCCAGCAGTACGGACAGTTCCGTAGCTTTCTTT. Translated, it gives CASSTDSSVAFF.

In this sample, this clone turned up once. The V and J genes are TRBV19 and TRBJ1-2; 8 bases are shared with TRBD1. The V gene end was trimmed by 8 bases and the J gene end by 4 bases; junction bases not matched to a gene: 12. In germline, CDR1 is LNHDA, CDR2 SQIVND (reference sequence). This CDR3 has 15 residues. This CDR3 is CASVHPGQGIYGYTF. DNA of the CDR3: TGTGCCAGTGTACATCCAGGACAGGGTATCTATGGCTACACCTTC.

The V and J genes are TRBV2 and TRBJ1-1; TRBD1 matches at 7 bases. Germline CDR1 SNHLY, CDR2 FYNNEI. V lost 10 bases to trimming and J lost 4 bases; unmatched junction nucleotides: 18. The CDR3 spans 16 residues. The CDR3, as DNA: TGTGCCATCCCTACGGGAGGGGGCGGAGGTAGCACTGAAGCTTTCTTT. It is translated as CAIPTGGGGGSTEAFF.

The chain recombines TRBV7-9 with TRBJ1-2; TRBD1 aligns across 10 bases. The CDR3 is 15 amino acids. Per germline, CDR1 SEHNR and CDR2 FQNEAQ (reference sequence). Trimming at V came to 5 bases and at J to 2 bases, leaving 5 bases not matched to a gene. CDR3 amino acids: CASSLGTGANYGYTF. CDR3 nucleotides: TGTGCCAGCAGCCTCGGGACAGGGGCCAACTATGGCTACACCTTC. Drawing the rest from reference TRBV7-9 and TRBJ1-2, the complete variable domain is DTGVSQNPRHKITKRGQNVTFRCDPISEHNRLYWYRQTLGQGPEFLTYFQNEAQLEKSRLLSDRFSAERPKGSFSTLEIQRTEQGDSAMYLCASSLGTGANYGYTFGSGTRLTVV.

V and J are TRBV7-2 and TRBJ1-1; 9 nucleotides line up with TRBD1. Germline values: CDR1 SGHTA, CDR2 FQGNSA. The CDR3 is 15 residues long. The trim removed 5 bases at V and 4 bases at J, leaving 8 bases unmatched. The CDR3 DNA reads TGTGCCAGCAGCACCCGGGACAGGGTGGGCACTGAAGCTTTCTTT. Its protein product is CASSTRDRVGTEAFF.

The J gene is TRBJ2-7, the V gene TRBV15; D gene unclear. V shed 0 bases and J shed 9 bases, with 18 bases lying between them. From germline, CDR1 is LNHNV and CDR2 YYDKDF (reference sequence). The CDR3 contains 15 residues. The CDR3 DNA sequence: TGTGCCACCAGCAGAGACGCGGCCCGCCCCTCGGGGCAGTACTTC. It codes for CATSRDAARPSGQYF.

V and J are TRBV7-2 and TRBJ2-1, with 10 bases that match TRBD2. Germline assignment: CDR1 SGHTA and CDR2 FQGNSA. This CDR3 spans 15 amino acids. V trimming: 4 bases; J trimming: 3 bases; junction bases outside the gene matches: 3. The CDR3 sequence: CASSSRTSGYNEQFF. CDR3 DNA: TGTGCCAGCAGCTCCCGGACTAGCGGCTACAATGAGCAGTTCTTC.

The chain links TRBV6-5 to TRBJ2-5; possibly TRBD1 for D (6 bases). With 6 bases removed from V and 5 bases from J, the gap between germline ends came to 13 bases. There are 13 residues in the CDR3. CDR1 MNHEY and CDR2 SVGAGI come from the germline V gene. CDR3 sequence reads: CASSRGWGETQYF. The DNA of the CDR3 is TGTGCCAGCAGCAGGGGTTGGGGGGAGACCCAGTACTTC.

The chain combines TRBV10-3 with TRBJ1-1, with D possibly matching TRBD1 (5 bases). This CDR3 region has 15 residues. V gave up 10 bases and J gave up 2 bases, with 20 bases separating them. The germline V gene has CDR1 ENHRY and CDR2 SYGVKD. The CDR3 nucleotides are TGTGCCACTCAGATCGCCAGGGATGGAAACACTGAAGCTTTCTTT. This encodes CATQIARDGNTEAFF.

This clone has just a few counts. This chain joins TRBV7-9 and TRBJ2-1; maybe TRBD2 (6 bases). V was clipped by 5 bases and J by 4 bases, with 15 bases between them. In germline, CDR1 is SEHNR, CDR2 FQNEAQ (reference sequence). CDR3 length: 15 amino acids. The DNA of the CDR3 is TGTGCCAGCAGCCTAACCCTCGGGGGTTACAATGAGCAGTTCTTC. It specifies CASSLTLGGYNEQFF.

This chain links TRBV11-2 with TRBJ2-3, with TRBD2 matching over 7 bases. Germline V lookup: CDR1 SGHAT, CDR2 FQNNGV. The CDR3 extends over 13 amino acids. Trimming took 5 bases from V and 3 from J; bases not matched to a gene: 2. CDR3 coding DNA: TGTGCCAGCAGCCGGGGAGGGACAGATACGCAGTATTTT. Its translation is CASSRGGTDTQYF.

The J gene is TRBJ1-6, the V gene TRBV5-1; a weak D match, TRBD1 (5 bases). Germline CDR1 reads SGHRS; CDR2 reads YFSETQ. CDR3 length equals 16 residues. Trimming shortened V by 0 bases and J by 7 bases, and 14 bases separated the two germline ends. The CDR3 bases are TGCGCCAGCAGCTTGGGGACCTGGGCAGGGAATTCACCCCTCCACTTT. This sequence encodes CASSLGTWAGNSPLHF.

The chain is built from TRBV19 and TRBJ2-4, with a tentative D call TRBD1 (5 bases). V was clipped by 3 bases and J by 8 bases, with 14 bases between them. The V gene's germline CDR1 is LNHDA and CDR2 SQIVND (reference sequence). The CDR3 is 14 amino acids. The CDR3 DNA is TGTGCCAGTAGTATTGTCTCCCAGGGTGACATTCAGTACTTC. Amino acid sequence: CASSIVSQGDIQYF.

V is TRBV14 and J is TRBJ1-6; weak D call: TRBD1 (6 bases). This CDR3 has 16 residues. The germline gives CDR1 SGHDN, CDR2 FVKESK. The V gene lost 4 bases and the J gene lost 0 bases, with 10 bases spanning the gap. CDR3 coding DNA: TGTGCCAGCAGCCCGATACAGGGCTCCTATAATTCACCCCTCCACTTT. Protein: CASSPIQGSYNSPLHF.

The chain's CDR3 is CASSLIAGGIGETQYF. DNA for the CDR3: TGTGCCAGCAGCTTAATAGCGGGGGGTATTGGAGAGACCCAGTACTTC. The chain has TRBV5-4 and TRBJ2-5; 10 nucleotides agree with TRBD2. The ends lost 2 bases at V and 4 bases at J; junction bases unmatched: 8. Germline V lookup: CDR1 SGHNT, CDR2 YYREEE (reference sequence). The CDR3 spans 16 residues.

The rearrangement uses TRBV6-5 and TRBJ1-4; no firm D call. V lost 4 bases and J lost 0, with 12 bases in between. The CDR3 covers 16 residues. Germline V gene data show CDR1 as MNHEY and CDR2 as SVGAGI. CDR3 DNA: TGTGCCAGCAGTTTAGCCTTCTCTGCAACTAATGAAAAACTGTTTTTT. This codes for CASSLAFSATNEKLFF.

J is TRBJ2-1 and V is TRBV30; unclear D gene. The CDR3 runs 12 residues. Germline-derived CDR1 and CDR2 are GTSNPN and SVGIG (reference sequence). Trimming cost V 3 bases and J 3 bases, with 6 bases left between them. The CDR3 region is CAWRSIYNEQFF. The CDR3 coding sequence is TGTGCCTGGAGGTCAATCTACAATGAGCAGTTCTTC.

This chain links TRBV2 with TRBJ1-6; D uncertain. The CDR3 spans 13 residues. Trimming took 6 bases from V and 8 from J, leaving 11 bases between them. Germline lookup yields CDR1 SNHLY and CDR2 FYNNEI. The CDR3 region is CASRPTGDSPLHF. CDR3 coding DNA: TGTGCCAGCAGACCAACCGGAGATTCACCCCTCCACTTT.

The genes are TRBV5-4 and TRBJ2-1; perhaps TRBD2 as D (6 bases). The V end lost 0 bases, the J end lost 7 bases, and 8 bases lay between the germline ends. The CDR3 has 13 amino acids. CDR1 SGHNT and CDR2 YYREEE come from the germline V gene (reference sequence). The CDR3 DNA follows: TGTGCCAGCAGCTTGGGTGGGAGGAATGAGCAGTTCTTC. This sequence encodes CASSLGGRNEQFF.

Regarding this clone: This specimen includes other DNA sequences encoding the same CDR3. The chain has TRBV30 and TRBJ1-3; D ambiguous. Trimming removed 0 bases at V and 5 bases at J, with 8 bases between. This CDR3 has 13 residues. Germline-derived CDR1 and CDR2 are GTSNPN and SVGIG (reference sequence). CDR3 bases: TGTGCCTGGAGTGTAAACGGTAGAAACACCATATATTTT. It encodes CAWSVNGRNTIYF.

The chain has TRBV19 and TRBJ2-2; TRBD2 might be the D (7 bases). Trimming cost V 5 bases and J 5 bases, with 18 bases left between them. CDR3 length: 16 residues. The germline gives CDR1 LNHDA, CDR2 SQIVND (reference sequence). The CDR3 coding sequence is TGTGCCAGTAGTCCCCAGAGGGGGGGCGTGACCGGGGAGCTGTTTTTT. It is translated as CASSPQRGGVTGELFF.

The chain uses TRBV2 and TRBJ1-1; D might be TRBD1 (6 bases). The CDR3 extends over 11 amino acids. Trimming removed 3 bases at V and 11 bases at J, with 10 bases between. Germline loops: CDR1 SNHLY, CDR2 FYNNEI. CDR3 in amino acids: CASSEWGRAFF. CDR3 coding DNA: TGTGCCAGCAGTGAGTGGGGGCGGGCTTTCTTT.

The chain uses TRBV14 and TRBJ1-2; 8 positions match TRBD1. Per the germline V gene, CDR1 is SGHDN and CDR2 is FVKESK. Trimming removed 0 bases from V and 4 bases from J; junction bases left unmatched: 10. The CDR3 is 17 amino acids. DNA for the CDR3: TGTGCCAGCAGCCAAGATGCCAGGGGGCGTCGTTTCTATGGCTACACCTTC. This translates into CASSQDARGRRFYGYTF.

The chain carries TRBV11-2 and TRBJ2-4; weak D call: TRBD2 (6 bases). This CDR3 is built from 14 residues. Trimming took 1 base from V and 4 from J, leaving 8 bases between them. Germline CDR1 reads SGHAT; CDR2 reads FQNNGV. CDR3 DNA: TGTGCCAGCAGCTTAGTGCGGGGAAAAAACATTCAGTACTTC. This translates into CASSLVRGKNIQYF.

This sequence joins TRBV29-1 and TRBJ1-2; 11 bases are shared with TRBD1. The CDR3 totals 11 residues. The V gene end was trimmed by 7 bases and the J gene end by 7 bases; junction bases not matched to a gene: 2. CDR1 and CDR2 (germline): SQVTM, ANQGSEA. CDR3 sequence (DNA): TGCAGCGCCGGACAGGGGGCTGGCTACACCTTC. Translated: CSAGQGAGYTF.

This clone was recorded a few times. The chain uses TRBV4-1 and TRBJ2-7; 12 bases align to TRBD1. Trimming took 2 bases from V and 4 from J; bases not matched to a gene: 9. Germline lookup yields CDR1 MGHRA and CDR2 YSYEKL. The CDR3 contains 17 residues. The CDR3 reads CASSQSTGTGGGYEQYF. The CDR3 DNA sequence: TGCGCCAGCAGCCAATCCACCGGGACAGGGGGCGGTTACGAGCAGTACTTC.

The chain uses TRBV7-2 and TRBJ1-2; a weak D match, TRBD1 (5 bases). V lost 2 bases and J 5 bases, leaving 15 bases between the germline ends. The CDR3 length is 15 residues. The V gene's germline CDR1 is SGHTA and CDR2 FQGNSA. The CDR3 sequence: CASSLRGERPYGYTF. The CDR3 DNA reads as TGTGCCAGCAGCTTAAGGGGTGAGAGGCCTTATGGCTACACCTTC. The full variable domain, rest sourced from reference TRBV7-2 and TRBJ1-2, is GAGVSQSPSNKVTEKGKDVELRCDPISGHTALYWYRQSLGQGLEFLIYFQGNSAPDKSGLPSDRFSAERTGGSVSTLTIQRTQQEDSAVYLCASSLRGERPYGYTFGSGTRLTVV.

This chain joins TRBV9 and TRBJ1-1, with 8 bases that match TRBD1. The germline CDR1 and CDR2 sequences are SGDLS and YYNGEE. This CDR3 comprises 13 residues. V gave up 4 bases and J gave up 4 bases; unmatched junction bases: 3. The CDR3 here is CASSTGGGTEAFF. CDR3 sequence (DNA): TGTGCCAGCAGCACAGGGGGGGGCACTGAAGCTTTCTTT.